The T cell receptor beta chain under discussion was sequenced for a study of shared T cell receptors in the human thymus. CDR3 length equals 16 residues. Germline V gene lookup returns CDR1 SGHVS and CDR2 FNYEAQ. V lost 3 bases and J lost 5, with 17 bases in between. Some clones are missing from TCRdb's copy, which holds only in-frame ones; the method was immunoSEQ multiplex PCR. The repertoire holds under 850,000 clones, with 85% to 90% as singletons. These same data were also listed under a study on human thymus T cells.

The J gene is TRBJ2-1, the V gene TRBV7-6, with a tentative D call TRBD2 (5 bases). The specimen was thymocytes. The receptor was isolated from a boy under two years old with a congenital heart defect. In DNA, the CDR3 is TGTGCCAGCAGCTTTGGGAGTTCGAGGGCCCACAATGAGCAGTTCTTC. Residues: CASSFGSSRAHNEQFF.